What follows describes a single TCR beta chain. No antigen is known for it. This sample is part of a study of OX40 agonist ivuxolimab in advanced cancers. For the study at large: 40% to 50% of patients had received prior checkpoint inhibitor therapy. The study, taken as a whole, reports: No antigen was identified for the clonally expanded peripheral T cells.

This CDR3 has 15 amino acids. Germline V gene lookup returns CDR1 MNHEY and CDR2 SVGAGI. Deletions cut 2 bases from V and 0 bases from J, with 8 bases between. Blood draws occurred at baseline, cycle 4 day 1, and cycle 7 day 1. The data were produced by immunoSEQ multiplex PCR, yet TCRdb's version contains in-frame clones alone and is incomplete. The table records 57,000 or so clones, roughly 89% of them present only once. This sample comprised CD4+ or CD8+ T cells sorted from blood, obtained in a trial of the OX40 agonist ivuxolimab. J is TRBJ1-3 and V is TRBV6-5, with unresolved D. The TCR originated in an adult with an advanced solid tumor such as melanoma, head and neck, liver or kidney cancer. The DNA of the CDR3 is TGTGCCAGCAGTTACGACTATAGCTCTGGAAACACCATATATTTT. Translated: CASSYDYSSGNTIYF.